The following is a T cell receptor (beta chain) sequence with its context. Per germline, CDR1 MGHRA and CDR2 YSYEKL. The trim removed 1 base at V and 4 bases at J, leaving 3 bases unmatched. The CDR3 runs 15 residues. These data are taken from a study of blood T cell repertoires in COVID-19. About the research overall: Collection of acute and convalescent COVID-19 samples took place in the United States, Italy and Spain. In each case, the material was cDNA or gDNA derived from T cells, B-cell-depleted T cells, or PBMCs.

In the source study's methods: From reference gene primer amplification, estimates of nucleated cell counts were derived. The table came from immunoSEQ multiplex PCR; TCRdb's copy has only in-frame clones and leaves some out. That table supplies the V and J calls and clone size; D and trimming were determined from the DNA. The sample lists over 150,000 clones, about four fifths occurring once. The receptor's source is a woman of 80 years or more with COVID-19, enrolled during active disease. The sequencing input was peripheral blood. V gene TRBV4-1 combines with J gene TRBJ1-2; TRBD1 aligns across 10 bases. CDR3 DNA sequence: TGCGCCAGCAGCCAAGCCGGGACAGGGGTCTATGGCTACACCTTC. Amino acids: CASSQAGTGVYGYTF.